This T cell receptor (beta chain) was captured in a study of control samples from healthy donors and cancer patients. The table came from immunoSEQ multiplex PCR; TCRdb's copy has only in-frame clones and leaves some out. The profile shows 150,000 to 200,000 clones, approximately 92% of them singletons. Trimming removed 5 bases at V and 9 bases at J, with 17 bases between. The V gene's germline CDR1 is SEHNR and CDR2 FQNEAQ (reference sequence). The CDR3 runs to 14 residues. What was sequenced was blood. This sequence joins TRBV7-9 and TRBJ1-5, with D perhaps matching TRBD1 (5 bases). This receptor was obtained from a woman between 40 and 55 years old in good health. CDR3 nucleotide sequence: TGTGCCAGCAGCCCAAGTGGGGGGACCTGGCCCCAGCATTTT. It is translated as CASSPSGGTWPQHF.